The 8 T cell receptor beta chains reported below all come from one sample, sequenced in a study of T cell changes during pregnancy in multiple sclerosis. Method: immunoSEQ multiplex PCR; TCRdb's copy keeps in-frame clones and lacks some. The repertoire holds 95,000 to 110,000 clones, with roughly nine tenths as singletons. The sample in question was peripheral blood, obtained after pregnancy. All receptors come from a female donor with multiple sclerosis, enrolled in a pregnancy study.

CDR3 DNA: TGTGCCAGCTCACCATCAACCGGGACAGGGGATCAGCCCCAGCATTTT. As protein: CASSPSTGTGDQPQHF. J is TRBJ1-5 and V is TRBV18; the match to TRBD1 covers 10 bases. This CDR3 has 16 residues. The J segment lost 5 bases and the V segment lost 2 bases, leaving 6 bases of the junction unmatched. Germline V CDR1 and CDR2: KGHSH, LQKENI. Filled out from reference TRBV18 and TRBJ1-5, the complete variable domain reads NAGVMQNPRHLVRRRGQEARLRCSPMKGHSHVYWYRQLPEEGLKFMVYLQKENIIDESGMPKERFSAEFPKEGPSILRIQQVVRGDSAAYFCASSPSTGTGDQPQHFGDGTRLSIL.

This chain uses TRBV4-2 with TRBJ2-1, with 16 bases identical to TRBD2. Germline CDR1 is LGHNA and CDR2 is YNFKEQ. V was pared by 4 bases and J by 8 bases, with 8 bases of the junction left unmatched. The length of the CDR3 is 17 residues. The CDR3 sequence is CASSRGTSGGAEDEQFF. The CDR3, as DNA: TGTGCCAGCAGCCGGGGGACTAGCGGGGGGGCTGAGGATGAGCAGTTCTTC.

This clone showed up just once. This chain connects TRBV27 to TRBJ2-5, with 13 bases identical to TRBD2. The CDR3 sequence is 16 residues long. Trimming took 4 bases from V and 4 from J; bases not matched to a gene: 6. Germline values: CDR1 MNHEY, CDR2 SMNVEV (reference sequence). The CDR3: CASSSLAGGRGETQYF. CDR3 bases: TGTGCCAGCAGTTCACTAGCGGGAGGGCGTGGAGAGACCCAGTACTTC.

The CDR3 DNA sequence: TGTGCCAGCAGCTTGGGGACAGGGGGATACGAGCAGTACTTC. This gives the protein CASSLGTGGYEQYF. The chain carries TRBV5-5 and TRBJ2-7, with TRBD1 matching over 10 bases. In germline, CDR1 is SGHKS, CDR2 YYEKEE (reference sequence). Trimming removed 0 bases from V and 4 bases from J; junction bases left unmatched: 1. The CDR3 covers 14 residues. Full variable domain (rest looked up from reference TRBV5-5 and TRBJ2-7): DAGVTQSPTHLIKTRGQQVTLRCSPISGHKSVSWYQQVLGQGPQFIFQYYEKEERGRGNFPDRFSARQFPNYSSELNVNALLLGDSALYLCASSLGTGGYEQYFGPGTRLTVT.

Note on this clone: At one end the junction does not follow the germline gene, possibly because of a read error. The chain employs TRBV5-1 and TRBJ2-3; the D gene is possibly TRBD2 (6 bases). Germline V lookup: CDR1 SGHRS, CDR2 YFSETQ. This CDR3 is 15 amino acids long. The CDR3 sequence: CASREGLTPTDTQYF. The CDR3 DNA reads as TGCGCCAGCAGGGAGGGACTTACCCCCACAGATACTCAGTATTTT.

The chain has TRBV28 and TRBJ1-5; D is uncertain. Germline V CDR1 and CDR2: MDHEN, SYDVKM. This CDR3 is 13 amino acids long. V lost 3 bases, J lost 4 bases, and 7 bases lay in between. Here the CDR3 reads CASSFPGNQPQHF. The CDR3 nucleotides read TGTGCCAGCAGTTTCCCGGGGAATCAGCCCCAGCATTTT.

The V and J genes are TRBV5-1 and TRBJ2-5; perhaps TRBD1 as D (6 bases). The CDR3 has 15 amino acids. The germline V gene encodes CDR1 SGHRS and CDR2 YFSETQ. Between the trimmed V and J ends, which lost 4 bases and 5 bases, there was a span of 18 bases. CDR3 DNA sequence: TGCGCCAGCAGCCTCTACAGGGCCCTAGTGGAGACCCAGTACTTC. Translation: CASSLYRALVETQYF. The whole variable domain, filled in from reference TRBV5-1 and TRBJ2-5, reads KAGVTQTPRYLIKTRGQQVTLSCSPISGHRSVSWYQQTPGQGLQFLFEYFSETQRNKGNFPGRFSGRQFSNSRSEMNVSTLELGDSALYLCASSLYRALVETQYFGPGTRLLVL.

This clone appeared once. The genes are TRBV27 and TRBJ1-1; 7 positions agree with TRBD1. CDR3 length: 14 residues. Looked up from germline, CDR1 is MNHEY and CDR2 is SMNVEV (reference sequence). V lost 7 bases and J lost 0; bases outside the gene matches: 5. The CDR3 here is CASNNRGLNTEAFF. CDR3 nucleotides: TGTGCCAGCAACAATAGGGGGCTGAACACTGAAGCTTTCTTT.